These T cell receptor beta chains were read from a single sample in a study of blood T cells in healthy people across ages. Via MiXCR, TCRdb re-called the 5' RACE reads, giving one row per CDR3 protein. The data contain fewer than 950,000 distinct CDR3 sequences, roughly 35% of them seen just once; the ten biggest clones take up roughly 13%. The source material was blood. The receptors originated from a young man in good health. Both conserved end residues are part of each CDR3. A D gene is named only where the DNA matches it firmly. Expanded clones are given a class, and other clones once, few, many or no size at all.

TRBD1 TRBJ2-7 . TRBV5-1 CASSLTPDRAEQYF TGCGCCAGCAGCTTGACACCGGACAGGGCTGAGCAGTACTTC
TRBD1 TRBJ1-1 few TRBV10-3 CAISGTGGSNTEAFF TGTGCCATCAGCGGGACAGGGGGAAGCAACACTGAAGCTTTCTTT
. TRBJ1-6 few TRBV20-1 CSAGERSSYNSPLHF TGCAGTGCTGGAGAGCGAAGCTCCTATAATTCACCCCTCCACTTT
TRBD2 TRBJ2-1 . TRBV7-3 CASSLNNRLAGLNEQFF TGTGCCAGCAGCTTAAATAATCGGCTAGCGGGGCTTAATGAGCAGTTCTTC
. TRBJ2-3 . TRBV2 CASSEVSTDTQYF TGTGCCAGCAGTGAAGTGAGCACAGATACGCAGTATTTT
. TRBJ2-5 . TRBV20-1 CSARDGAGRYQETQYF TGCAGTGCTAGAGATGGGGCGGGGAGATATCAAGAGACCCAGTACTTC
. TRBJ1-5 few TRBV7-2 CASSLITVDQPQHF TGTGCCAGCAGCTTAATAACAGTCGATCAGCCCCAGCATTTT
. TRBJ1-1 . TRBV7-2 CASSIGALNTEAFF TGTGCCAGCAGCATCGGGGCTTTGAACACTGAAGCTTTCTTT
TRBD2 TRBJ2-5 . TRBV10-3 CAITAAGGREFHNEQYF TGTGCCATCACGGCAGCGGGGGGTAGAGAGTTCCACAATGAGCAGTACTTC
. TRBJ1-2 . TRBV5-4 CASSLKGPGMFYGYTF TGTGCCAGCAGCTTGAAGGGTCCGGGTATGTTTTATGGCTACACCTTC
TRBD1 TRBJ1-2 . TRBV7-2 CASSLVWTGGDYGYTF TGTGCCAGCAGCTTAGTCTGGACAGGGGGCGACTATGGCTACACCTTC
TRBD1 TRBJ2-7 . TRBV5-1 CASSLEGANEQYF TGCGCCAGCAGCTTGGAGGGGGCGAACGAGCAGTACTTC
. TRBJ2-3 many TRBV7-2 CASSPAGADTQYF TGTGCCAGCAGTCCCGCAGGGGCAGATACGCAGTATTTT
. TRBJ1-1 . TRBV6-6 CASSPALSTEAFF TGTGCCAGCAGCCCAGCCTTGAGCACTGAAGCTTTCTTT
. TRBJ1-1 . TRBV6-5 CASRKGVLNTEAFF TGTGCCAGCAGGAAGGGGGTTCTGAACACTGAAGCTTTCTTT
. TRBJ1-1 few TRBV10-3 CAISDQGTRVTEAFF TGTGCCATCAGTGATCAGGGGACGAGGGTCACTGAAGCTTTCTTT
TRBD1 TRBJ1-4 few TRBV4-1 CASSPPGQGVRANEKLFF TGCGCCAGCAGCCCCCCGGGACAGGGGGTAAGGGCTAATGAAAAACTGTTTTTT
. TRBJ1-5 many TRBV29-1 CSVAGANQPQHF TGCAGCGTTGCTGGGGCCAATCAGCCCCAGCATTTT
. TRBJ2-3 . TRBV7-2 CASSLERTYTDTQYF TGTGCCAGCAGCTTAGAGAGGACCTACACAGATACGCAGTATTTT
. TRBJ2-1 . TRBV12-3/TRBV12-4 CASSFLLANEQFF TGTGCCAGCAGTTTCCTCCTGGCCAATGAGCAGTTCTTC
. TRBJ2-1 few TRBV18 CASKPGHRGQFF TGTGCCAGCAAGCCGGGACATAGGGGGCAGTTCTTC
. TRBJ2-3 few TRBV6-6 CASSYSSGMDTDTQYF TGTGCCAGCAGTTACTCTTCGGGGATGGACACAGATACGCAGTATTTT
TRBD1 TRBJ2-1 . TRBV9 CASSFHMGQPLYEQFF TGTGCCAGCAGCTTTCACATGGGACAGCCCCTCTATGAGCAGTTCTTC
TRBD2 TRBJ2-5 . TRBV4-2 CASSHRGEETQYF TGTGCCAGCAGCCACCGGGGGGAAGAGACCCAGTACTTC
. TRBJ1-5 many TRBV10-3 CAISEYRDSNNQPQHF TGTGCCATCAGTGAATACCGGGATAGTAACAATCAGCCCCAGCATTTT
. TRBJ1-1 . TRBV7-8 CASSWRRGRGTEAFF TGTGCCAGCAGCTGGCGGCGCGGGCGCGGCACTGAAGCTTTCTTT
TRBD1 TRBJ2-5 . TRBV20-1 CSAAGGRQETQYF TGCAGTGCTGCAGGGGGCCGGCAAGAGACCCAGTACTTC
TRBD2 TRBJ2-4 . TRBV12-3/TRBV12-4 CASSGLVGGAKNIQYF TGTGCCAGCAGCGGACTAGTTGGGGGAGCCAAAAACATTCAGTACTTC
TRBD2 TRBJ2-2 . TRBV4-1 CASSPGLAGPANTGELFF TGCGCCAGCAGCCCCGGACTAGCGGGGCCCGCGAACACCGGGGAGCTGTTTTTT
. TRBJ2-3 few TRBV29-1 CSVELLGTDTQYF TGCAGCGTTGAACTATTGGGGACAGATACGCAGTATTTT
. TRBJ2-3 few TRBV13 CASSLESATQYF TGTGCCAGCAGCTTAGAGTCTGCTACGCAGTATTTT
. TRBJ2-2 . TRBV7-2 CASSPMNTGELFF TGTGCCAGCAGCCCAATGAACACCGGGGAGCTGTTTTTT
. TRBJ1-2 few TRBV29-1 CSVEAAVNYGYTF TGCAGCGTTGAAGCGGCAGTGAACTATGGCTACACCTTC
. TRBJ2-1 . TRBV20-1 CSASGPIGLSSYNEQFF TGCAGTGCTAGTGGACCCATAGGACTCAGCTCCTACAATGAGCAGTTCTTC
. TRBJ2-5 . TRBV12-3/TRBV12-4 CASSSRGGTGTYGQYF TGTGCCAGCAGTTCCCGCGGGGGGACAGGGACCTACGGGCAGTACTTC
. TRBJ2-1 few TRBV7-9 CASSLPEGEQFF TGTGCCAGCAGCCTACCCGAGGGGGAGCAGTTCTTC
TRBD1 TRBJ2-1 . TRBV9 CASSVEGQRNEQFF TGTGCCAGCAGCGTAGAGGGACAGAGGAATGAGCAGTTCTTC
. TRBJ2-3 . TRBV5-1 CASSSGDTRDTQYF TGCGCCAGCAGCTCAGGGGACACCCGAGATACGCAGTATTTT
TRBD1 TRBJ1-1 . TRBV11-2 CASSLVGTESTEAFF TGTGCCAGCAGCTTAGTAGGGACAGAAAGCACTGAAGCTTTCTTT
TRBD1 TRBJ1-1 few TRBV20-1 CSALGQGGWDTEAFF TGCAGTGCCCTGGGTCAGGGGGGATGGGACACTGAAGCTTTCTTT
. TRBJ2-4 few TRBV20-1 CSAREPGRAKNIQYF TGCAGTGCTAGAGAGCCAGGAAGAGCCAAAAACATTCAGTACTTC
. TRBJ1-1 . TRBV4-1 CASSQLEMNTEAFF TGCGCCAGCAGCCAGCTTGAAATGAACACTGAAGCTTTCTTT
. TRBJ2-5 . TRBV7-9 CASSIRQDEVETQYF TGTGCCAGCAGCATCAGACAGGACGAGGTGGAGACCCAGTACTTC
. TRBJ1-1 . TRBV12-3/TRBV12-4 CASSFAAENTEAFF TGTGCCAGCAGTTTTGCGGCGGAGAACACTGAAGCTTTCTTT
. TRBJ2-1 many TRBV7-2 CASSLGRQYNEQFF TGTGCCAGCAGCTTGGGCAGGCAATACAATGAGCAGTTCTTC
. TRBJ1-6 many TRBV4-3 CASSPDIGSYNSPLHF TGCGCCAGCAGCCCTGACATTGGCTCCTATAATTCACCCCTCCACTTT
. TRBJ2-5 . TRBV7-2 CASSTEQIQETQYF TGTGCCAGCAGCACGGAACAGATACAAGAGACCCAGTACTTC
. TRBJ2-2 few TRBV4-3 CASSPQTNTGELFF TGCGCCAGCAGCCCTCAAACGAACACCGGGGAGCTGTTTTTT
TRBD1 TRBJ2-1 few TRBV6-2/TRBV6-3 CASRGIQGAALYNEQFF TGTGCCAGCAGGGGAATACAGGGGGCGGCTCTCTACAATGAGCAGTTCTTC
. TRBJ2-3 . TRBV4-1 CASSLRNRTDTQYF TGCGCCAGCAGCCTCCGGAACCGCACAGATACGCAGTATTTT
. TRBJ2-5 few TRBV29-1 CSSGMQGLGETQYF TGCAGCTCCGGCATGCAGGGCCTGGGAGAGACCCAGTACTTC
. TRBJ1-1 few TRBV20-1 CSASIQGSAWAFF TGCAGTGCCTCAATCCAGGGGTCTGCTTGGGCTTTCTTT
. TRBJ2-7 . TRBV20-1 CSARDFMYEQYF TGCAGTGCTAGAGATTTCATGTACGAGCAGTACTTC
. TRBJ1-1 few TRBV27 CASSLSAGRFDTEAFF TGTGCCAGCAGTTTATCCGCAGGCAGGTTCGACACTGAAGCTTTCTTT
. TRBJ1-4 . TRBV29-1 CSVVRGEKLFF TGCAGCGTTGTTCGGGGTGAAAAACTGTTTTTT
. TRBJ2-1 many TRBV12-3/TRBV12-4 CASSLGRGSYNEQFF TGTGCCAGCAGCCTGGGGAGAGGCTCCTACAATGAGCAGTTCTTC